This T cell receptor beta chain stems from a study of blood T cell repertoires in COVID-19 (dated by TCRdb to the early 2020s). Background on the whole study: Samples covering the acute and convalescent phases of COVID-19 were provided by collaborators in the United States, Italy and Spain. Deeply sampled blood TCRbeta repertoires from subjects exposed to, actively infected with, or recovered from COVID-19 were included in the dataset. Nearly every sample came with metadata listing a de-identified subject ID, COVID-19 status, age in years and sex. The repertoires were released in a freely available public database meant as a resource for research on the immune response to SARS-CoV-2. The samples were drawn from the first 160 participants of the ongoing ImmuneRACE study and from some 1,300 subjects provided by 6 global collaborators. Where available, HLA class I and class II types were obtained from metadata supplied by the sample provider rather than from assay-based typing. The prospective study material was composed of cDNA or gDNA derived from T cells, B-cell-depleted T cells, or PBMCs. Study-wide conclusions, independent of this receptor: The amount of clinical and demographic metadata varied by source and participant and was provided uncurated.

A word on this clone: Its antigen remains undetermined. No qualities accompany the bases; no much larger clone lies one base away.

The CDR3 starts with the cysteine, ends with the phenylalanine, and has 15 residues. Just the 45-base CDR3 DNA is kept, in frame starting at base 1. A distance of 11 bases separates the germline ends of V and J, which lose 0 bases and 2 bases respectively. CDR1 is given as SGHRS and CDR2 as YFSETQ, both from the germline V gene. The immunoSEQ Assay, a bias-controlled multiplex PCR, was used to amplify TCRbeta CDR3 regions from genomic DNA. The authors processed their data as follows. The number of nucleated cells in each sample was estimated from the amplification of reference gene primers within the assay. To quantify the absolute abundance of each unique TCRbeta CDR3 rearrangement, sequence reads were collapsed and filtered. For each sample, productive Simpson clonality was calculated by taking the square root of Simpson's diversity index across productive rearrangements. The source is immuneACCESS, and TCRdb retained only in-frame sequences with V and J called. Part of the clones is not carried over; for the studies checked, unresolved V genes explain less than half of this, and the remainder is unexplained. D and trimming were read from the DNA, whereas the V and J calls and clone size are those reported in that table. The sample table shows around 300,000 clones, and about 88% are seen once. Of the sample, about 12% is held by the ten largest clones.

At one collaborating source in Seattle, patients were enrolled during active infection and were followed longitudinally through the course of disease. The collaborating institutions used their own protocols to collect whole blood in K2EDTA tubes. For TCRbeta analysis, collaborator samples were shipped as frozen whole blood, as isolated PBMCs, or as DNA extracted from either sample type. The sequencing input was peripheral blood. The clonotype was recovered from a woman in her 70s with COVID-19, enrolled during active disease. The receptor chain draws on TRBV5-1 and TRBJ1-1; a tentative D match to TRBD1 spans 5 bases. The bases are TGCGCCAGCAGCTTGGGGGGCGTAGGAAACACTGAAGCTTTCTTT. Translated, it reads CASSLGGVGNTEAFF.